Each of the 24 T cell receptor beta chains below was sequenced from the same sample in a study of blood T cell repertoires in COVID-19. Clones were read by immunoSEQ multiplex PCR, and TCRdb kept only the in-frame ones, dropping some. The sample has some 290,000 clones, nearly 90% seen once. Input material: peripheral blood. These receptors came from a woman aged 40 to 55 with COVID-19, enrolled during active disease.

V and J are TRBV4-1 and TRBJ1-3, with 7 bases aligning to TRBD1. Germline V lookup: CDR1 MGHRA, CDR2 YSYEKL. Trimming removed 4 bases from V and 2 bases from J; junction bases left unmatched: 5. CDR3 size: 15 residues. CDR3 DNA sequence: TGCGCCAGCAGCCGATTAGGACAGGCTGGAAACACCATATATTTT. Its translation: CASSRLGQAGNTIYF.

Regarding this clone: Sequence at one end of the junction differs from germline and may be a read error. The chain has TRBV7-9 and TRBJ1-5; a weak D match, TRBD1 (5 bases). Per the germline V gene, CDR1 is SEHNR and CDR2 is FQNEAQ (reference sequence). The CDR3 has 10 residues. The CDR3 nucleotides are TGTGCCAGCAGCGGATTGGACACGGTTTTT. Protein: CASSGLDTVF. The full variable domain, its missing parts supplied by reference TRBV7-9 and TRBJ1-5, is DTGVSQNPRHKITKRGQNVTFRCDPISEHNRLYWYRQTLGQGPEFLTYFQNEAQLEKSRLLSDRFSAERPKGSFSTLEIQRTEQGDSAMYLCASSGLDTVFGDGTRLSIL.

The chain carries TRBV7-8 and TRBJ1-3; 8 bases align to TRBD1. V lost 1 base, J lost 0 bases, and 2 bases stayed unmatched. The CDR3 spans 16 residues. CDR1 and CDR2 (germline): SGHVS, FQNEAQ. The CDR3 DNA sequence: TGTGCCAGCAGCTTAGGAACAGGGGGCTCTGGAAACACCATATATTTT. This translates into CASSLGTGGSGNTIYF.

The V and J genes are TRBV6-2 or TRBV6-3 and TRBJ1-4; no clear D. Germline lookup yields CDR1 MNHEY and CDR2 SVGEGT. V lost 2 bases and J lost 8, with 12 bases in between. The CDR3 runs to 14 residues. CDR3 protein: CASSYVRAREKLFF. CDR3 sequence (DNA): TGTGCCAGCAGTTACGTGAGGGCCCGGGAAAAACTGTTTTTT.

On this clone itself: The identical CDR3 is also encoded by other nucleotide sequences in the sample. This sequence joins TRBV12-5 and TRBJ1-5; possibly TRBD1 for D (6 bases). CDR1 is LGHNT and CDR2 is FRNRAP in the germline V gene. Trimming shortened V by 5 bases and J by 4 bases, and 9 bases separated the two germline ends. The CDR3 runs 13 residues. CDR3 DNA: TGTGCTAGTGGTCTTACAGGGAATCAGCCCCAGCATTTT. Protein product: CASGLTGNQPQHF.

The rearrangement links TRBV7-3 to TRBJ2-3, with 9 positions matching TRBD2. Losses at the gene ends were 0 bases for V and 4 bases for J; bases not matched to a gene: 5. CDR3 length: 16 amino acids. Germline V lookup: CDR1 SGHTA, CDR2 FQGTGA. The CDR3 region is CASSLTAGGLSDTQYF. The DNA for the CDR3 is TGTGCCAGCAGCTTAACGGCGGGAGGGTTATCAGATACGCAGTATTTT.

This chain links TRBV3-1 (or the pseudogene TRBV3-2) with TRBJ2-5, with D tentatively TRBD2 (6 bases). V shed 4 bases and J shed 5 bases, with 14 bases lying between them. The CDR3 length is 14 residues. Germline-derived CDR1 and CDR2 are LGHDT and YNNKEL (reference sequence). The CDR3 sequence: CASSPSGVVETQYF. DNA of the CDR3: TGTGCCAGCAGCCCATCGGGGGTTGTGGAGACCCAGTACTTC.

The chain combines TRBV7-8 with TRBJ2-7; 8 positions agree with TRBD2. The junction had 7 bases not matched to a gene; V was cut back by 3 bases and J by 6 bases. From germline, CDR1 is SGHVS and CDR2 FQNEAQ. The CDR3 has 14 amino acids. CDR3 amino acids: CASSLITGGSEQYF. In DNA, the CDR3 is TGTGCCAGCAGCTTGATAACGGGGGGGAGCGAGCAGTACTTC.

This rearrangement joins TRBV7-9 to TRBJ1-1; no clear D. This CDR3 has 16 amino acids. The germline gives CDR1 SEHNR, CDR2 FQNEAQ (reference sequence). The V and J ends lost 1 base and 1 base respectively, with 13 bases between them. CDR3 nucleotides: TGTGCCAGCAGCTTAGGGTCGGGTGCGAGGAACACTGAAGCTTTCTTT. It translates to CASSLGSGARNTEAFF.

The chain carries TRBV5-1 and TRBJ2-5; D perhaps matches TRBD1 (5 bases). CDR1 is SGHRS and CDR2 is YFSETQ in the germline V gene. V lost 2 bases, J lost 3 bases, and 11 bases lay in between. This CDR3 is built from 14 residues. In nucleotides, the CDR3 is TGCGCCAGCAGCTTAAAGACAGTAAAAGAGACCCAGTACTTC. It is translated as CASSLKTVKETQYF.

This clone was observed a few times. The genes are TRBV27 and TRBJ2-7; D may be TRBD1 (7 bases). The CDR3 has 15 residues. V lost 5 bases and J lost 6, with 20 bases in between. The germline gives CDR1 MNHEY, CDR2 SMNVEV (reference sequence). Here the CDR3 reads CASSRGTAGPGEQYF. In DNA, the CDR3 is TGTGCCAGCAGTCGGGGGACAGCCGGCCCCGGCGAGCAGTACTTC.

This chain connects TRBV2 to TRBJ1-2; D gene ambiguous. Germline-derived CDR1 and CDR2 are SNHLY and FYNNEI. There are 13 residues in the CDR3. The ends were cut back, 4 bases at V and 10 bases at J, with 16 bases in the middle. The CDR3 nucleotides read TGTGCCAGCAGTGCATCCGAAGGGAGTGCCTACACCTTC. Encoded protein: CASSASEGSAYTF.

This rearrangement joins TRBV28 to TRBJ1-5; 7 bases match TRBD1. CDR1 MDHEN and CDR2 SYDVKM come from the germline V gene. CDR3 size: 16 residues. V shed 2 bases, J shed 0 bases, and the junction held 4 bases outside the gene matches. The CDR3 loop is CASSLRQGLSNQPQHF. The CDR3 bases are TGTGCCAGCAGTTTACGACAGGGACTTAGCAATCAGCCCCAGCATTTT.

V usage is TRBV5-1 and J usage is TRBJ1-1; D is ambiguous. V was pared by 0 bases and J by 4 bases, with 13 bases between. Per germline, CDR1 SGHRS and CDR2 YFSETQ. This CDR3 region has 15 residues. The CDR3 region is CASSLVWGGFTEAFF. As DNA, the CDR3 is TGCGCCAGCAGCTTGGTATGGGGAGGGTTCACTGAAGCTTTCTTT.

This chain uses TRBV27 with TRBJ1-5; no definite D call. V was trimmed by 4 bases and J by 0 bases, leaving 7 bases between them. This CDR3 comprises 14 residues. Per the germline V gene, CDR1 is MNHEY and CDR2 is SMNVEV (reference sequence). CDR3 amino acids: CASSSSYSNQPQHF. The CDR3 DNA follows: TGTGCCAGCAGTTCGAGTTATAGCAATCAGCCCCAGCATTTT.

J is TRBJ1-1 and V is TRBV2, with a tentative D call TRBD1 (5 bases). Germline CDR1 SNHLY, CDR2 FYNNEI. This CDR3 is built from 12 residues. V lost 6 bases, J lost 0 bases, and 5 bases lay in between. CDR3 DNA: TGTGCCAGCAGAGGGGTGAACACTGAAGCTTTCTTT. The encoded protein is CASRGVNTEAFF. Filled out from reference TRBV2 and TRBJ1-1, the complete variable domain reads EPEVTQTPSHQVTQMGQEVILRCVPISNHLYFYWYRQILGQKVEFLVSFYNNEISEKSEIFDDQFSVERPDGSNFTLKIRSTKLEDSAMYFCASRGVNTEAFFGQGTRLTVV.

This chain connects TRBV7-2 to TRBJ1-5; possible D gene TRBD1, 6 bases. Trimming took off 0 bases at V and 9 bases at J, with 12 bases between the two ends. This CDR3 has 14 residues. Germline CDR1 reads SGHTA; CDR2 reads FQGNSA. The CDR3 nucleotides are TGTGCCAGCAGCTTAGCAACCGAGACAGGGCCCCAGCATTTT. This translates into CASSLATETGPQHF.

V usage is TRBV5-4 and J usage is TRBJ2-7; TRBD2 agrees at 7 bases. V lost 0 bases to trimming and J lost 0 bases; unmatched junction nucleotides: 3. The V gene's germline CDR1 is SGHNT and CDR2 YYREEE (reference sequence). The CDR3 extends over 15 amino acids. Here the CDR3 DNA reads TGTGCCAGCAGCTTGGCGGGAGGAGGCTCCTACGAGCAGTACTTC. Translated, it gives CASSLAGGGSYEQYF.

The chain combines TRBV2 with TRBJ1-2; 7 bases are a match to TRBD1. The V and J ends lost 7 bases and 5 bases, in that order; junction bases with no gene match: 4. This CDR3 has 12 amino acids. The germline CDR1 and CDR2 sequences are SNHLY and FYNNEI. CDR3 sequence reads: CASTHRGYGYTF. CDR3 DNA sequence: TGTGCCAGCACCCACAGGGGATATGGCTACACCTTC.

The chain links TRBV28 to TRBJ1-5; 8 bases line up with TRBD1. Trimming at V came to 3 bases and at J to 3 bases, leaving 7 bases not matched to a gene. Germline CDR1 and CDR2: MDHEN and SYDVKM. This CDR3 contains 16 residues. DNA of the CDR3: TGTGCCAGCAGTTTTTTTCAGGGGGCTAACAATCAGCCCCAGCATTTT. This sequence encodes CASSFFQGANNQPQHF.

The chain has TRBV6-5 and TRBJ1-1, with 7 bases aligning to TRBD1. Trimming at V came to 1 base and at J to 1 base, leaving 3 bases not matched to a gene. The CDR3 is 15 residues long. Germline loops: CDR1 MNHEY, CDR2 SVGAGI. The CDR3 coding sequence is TGTGCCAGCAGTTACTGGGGACAGACGAACACTGAAGCTTTCTTT. Encoded protein: CASSYWGQTNTEAFF.

The rearrangement links TRBV6-6 to TRBJ1-2; 7 bases agree with TRBD1. The germline CDR1 and CDR2 sequences are MNHNY and SVGAGI (reference sequence). J was trimmed by 4 bases and V by 8 bases; bases with no gene match: 4. The CDR3 spans 12 residues. Here the CDR3 DNA reads TGTGCCAGCGAGGGGACAGTCTATGGCTACACCTTC. It translates to CASEGTVYGYTF.

To note about this clone: Other DNA sequences within the sample encode an identical CDR3. The genes are TRBV28 and TRBJ1-2, with 8 bases identical to TRBD1. The CDR3 consists of 18 residues. Germline loops: CDR1 MDHEN, CDR2 SYDVKM. With V trimmed by 6 bases and J by 3 bases, 18 bases remained unmatched. This chain's CDR3 is CASSLHLDRVEFDYGYTF. For the CDR3, the DNA is TGTGCCAGCAGCCTTCACTTGGACAGGGTGGAGTTTGACTATGGCTACACCTTC.

V is TRBV4-1 and J is TRBJ1-2; 9 nucleotides line up with TRBD1. The CDR3 consists of 15 residues. CDR1 is MGHRA, CDR2 YSYEKL, per germline. V lost 0 bases and J lost 5; bases outside the gene matches: 4. The CDR3: CASSQDRTGAYGYTF. In nucleotides, the CDR3 is TGCGCCAGCAGCCAAGATCGGACAGGGGCTTATGGCTACACCTTC.